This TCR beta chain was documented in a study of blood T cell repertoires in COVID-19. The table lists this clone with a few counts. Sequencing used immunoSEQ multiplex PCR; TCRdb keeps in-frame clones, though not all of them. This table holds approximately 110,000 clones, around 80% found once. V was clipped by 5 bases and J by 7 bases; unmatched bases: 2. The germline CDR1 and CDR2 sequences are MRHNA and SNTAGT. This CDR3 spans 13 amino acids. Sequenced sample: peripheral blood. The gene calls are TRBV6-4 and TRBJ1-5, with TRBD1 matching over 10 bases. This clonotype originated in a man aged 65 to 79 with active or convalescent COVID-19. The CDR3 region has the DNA TGTGCCAGCAGTCCGGGACAGGGGCAGCCCCAGCATTTT. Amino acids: CASSPGQGQPQHF.